This T cell receptor (beta chain) was profiled in a study of T cells expressing NK-cell markers. A word on this clonotype: What it binds is unknown.

For each CDR3 protein, TCRdb gives one entry from its re-call of the 5' RACE reads, without DNA. This sample's table reports about 460,000 distinct CDR3 sequences. CDR3 size: 14 residues. Germline assignment: CDR1 KGHDR and CDR2 SFDVKD. Study-wide results and caveats: Dominant NKG2C+ clonotypes were found to form about 1.0-8% of CD8+ T cells in more than five donors.

V gene TRBV24-1 combines with J gene TRBJ2-2; with no DNA, the TCRdb D assignment of TRBD1 cannot be verified. The sequencing input was blood T cells: a sorted CD56 or NKG2C T cell subset, CD4+ or CD8+ T cells, or bulk PBMC T cells (not recorded which). The clonotype originates from a woman aged 50 to 60 in good health. The CDR3 here is CATRGTGKAGELFF.